This is a list of T cell receptor beta chains from one sample in a study of patients with pleural tuberculosis. One entry per CDR3 protein results from TCRdb running MiXCR on the reads. The table shows around 50,000 distinct CDR3 sequences, with under 8.5% occurring only once. These TCRs come from a human donor with pleural tuberculosis. The CDR3 runs from the conserved cysteine through the conserved F or W. Each record gives: CDR3 protein, J gene, V gene.

CASSPGQPNQPQHF | TRBJ1-5 | TRBV6-1
CASSERATSGSGLNTQYF | TRBJ2-3 | TRBV2
CASSPDVLAGELFF | TRBJ2-2 | TRBV7-6
CSVGRPQETQYF | TRBJ2-5 | TRBV29-1
CASSLEPPAQRDTQYF | TRBJ2-3 | TRBV11-2
CASSPRGAGTEAFF | TRBJ1-1 | TRBV12-3/TRBV12-4
CASSLGGQGLGQPQHF | TRBJ1-5 | TRBV5-1
CASSFGWVDRGQETQYF | TRBJ2-5 | TRBV11-1
CASCRLPTNEQFF | TRBJ2-1 | TRBV27
CASSYGQGGYEQYF | TRBJ2-7 | TRBV6-2/TRBV6-3
CASSGTVRSGNTIYF | TRBJ1-3 | TRBV2
CASSWGTYEQYF | TRBJ2-7 | TRBV12-3/TRBV12-4
CVSTQTPGLAAYF | TRBJ1-3 | TRBV28
CASSPSLPSVETQYF | TRBJ2-5 | TRBV19
CSARQTSGRAGETQYF | TRBJ2-5 | TRBV20-1
CATSDSGQNEQFF | TRBJ2-1 | TRBV24-1
CASSPQSAYGANVLTF | TRBJ2-6 | TRBV3-1
CASSLRLAGGETQYF | TRBJ2-5 | TRBV11-2
CASSGGQSTDTQYF | TRBJ2-3 | TRBV2
CASSESVKNIQYF | TRBJ2-4 | TRBV2
CASSEYESYAEAFF | TRBJ1-1 | TRBV25-1
CASTLGSFTDTQYF | TRBJ2-3 | TRBV12-3/TRBV12-4
CSVDEGPTDTQYF | TRBJ2-3 | TRBV29-1
CASSIPGQGAYEQYF | TRBJ2-7 | TRBV28
CASSPRTASYEQYF | TRBJ2-7 | TRBV5-1
CASSETVTSRYGYTF | TRBJ1-2 | TRBV10-2
CASSFGQGRTQPQHF | TRBJ1-5 | TRBV11-1
CASSQSPPNYGYTF | TRBJ1-2 | TRBV2
CASSFPGEETQYF | TRBJ2-5 | TRBV11-1
CASSSADTQYF | TRBJ2-3 | TRBV11-2
CASSSQGPTGRNTIYF | TRBJ1-3 | TRBV7-1
CSVGKYQETQYF | TRBJ2-5 | TRBV29-1
CASSSEVGASTDTQYF | TRBJ2-3 | TRBV7-6
CATSRRDRFNSPLHF | TRBJ1-6 | TRBV15
CSVEDLEVNTEAFF | TRBJ1-1 | TRBV29-1
CSARDPAGGRFQPQHF | TRBJ1-5 | TRBV20-1
CSAIRGGGRSNQPQHF | TRBJ1-5 | TRBV20-1
CASQDTMNTEAFF | TRBJ1-1 | TRBV5-1
CASSLNGGRAVEQYF | TRBJ2-7 | TRBV13
CASSPGLGLPQHF | TRBJ1-5 | TRBV12-3/TRBV12-4
CATSDYAGSTTEQFF | TRBJ2-1 | TRBV24-1
CSARLANTQETQYF | TRBJ2-5 | TRBV20-1
CASSLDGTSGKETQYF | TRBJ2-5 | TRBV5-4